A selection of T cell receptor beta chains follows, all from one sample in a study of T cell responses to AZD1222 COVID-19 vaccine. Using immunoSEQ multiplex PCR, the repertoire was profiled, and TCRdb retains in-frame clones only, with some absent. The sample has 84,000 or so clones; over 75% are singletons. The sequencing here drew on peripheral blood, taken on day 0 of AZD1222 vaccination. These receptors all come from an adult in good health. Both conserved end residues are part of each CDR3. Fields, in order: clone size, D gene, J gene, V gene, CDR3 DNA, CDR3 protein. A D gene is named only where the DNA matches it firmly. Some rows have no size entry. The others give once, few or many, or a class for an expanded clone.

clone size: -
D gene: -
J gene: TRBJ2-5
V gene: TRBV28
CDR3 DNA: TGTGCCAGCAGTGACGCCCCCGGAGGGCCCGATGGAGAGACCCAGTACTTC
CDR3 protein: CASSDAPGGPDGETQYF

clone size: -
D gene: -
J gene: TRBJ2-4
V gene: TRBV6-1
CDR3 DNA: TGTGCCAGCAGTGAAAGGAACGGAAGGGGAAACATTCAGTACTTC
CDR3 protein: CASSERNGRGNIQYF

clone size: -
D gene: -
J gene: TRBJ2-1
V gene: TRBV2
CDR3 DNA: TGTGCCAGCAGTACGGGACTTAAGCAGTTCTTC
CDR3 protein: CASSTGLKQFF

clone size: -
D gene: -
J gene: TRBJ1-2
V gene: TRBV28
CDR3 DNA: TGTGCCAGCAGTCCCACTGGCCGATTCTATGGCTACACCTTC
CDR3 protein: CASSPTGRFYGYTF

clone size: -
D gene: -
J gene: TRBJ2-7
V gene: TRBV7-6
CDR3 DNA: TGTGCCAGCAGTTACGGGCCCCAGGCCGACGAGCAGTACTTC
CDR3 protein: CASSYGPQADEQYF

clone size: -
D gene: -
J gene: TRBJ1-1
V gene: TRBV9
CDR3 DNA: TGTGCCAGCGGCGATGGGACGGGGGACACTGAAGCTTTCTTT
CDR3 protein: CASGDGTGDTEAFF

clone size: -
D gene: TRBD1
J gene: TRBJ1-2
V gene: TRBV2
CDR3 DNA: TGTGCCAGCAGTCTGGACAGGGCGCTTAACTATGGCTACACCTTC
CDR3 protein: CASSLDRALNYGYTF

clone size: -
D gene: -
J gene: TRBJ2-5
V gene: TRBV28
CDR3 DNA: TGTGCCAGCCTAGGGGGGAGGCAGACCCAGTACTTC
CDR3 protein: CASLGGRQTQYF

clone size: once
D gene: -
J gene: TRBJ1-2
V gene: TRBV7-9
CDR3 DNA: TGTGCCAGCAGCTTGGGACGGCGAGGAAACTATGGCTACACCTTC
CDR3 protein: CASSLGRRGNYGYTF

clone size: -
D gene: TRBD1
J gene: TRBJ1-2
V gene: TRBV6-6
CDR3 DNA: TGTGCCAGCAGTTACTCTGGACAGGGGGCGGGCTATGGCTACACCTTC
CDR3 protein: CASSYSGQGAGYGYTF

clone size: -
D gene: -
J gene: TRBJ2-1
V gene: TRBV11-2
CDR3 DNA: TGTGCCATCGGAAACGGGACATTCTCCTACAATGAGCAGTTCTTC
CDR3 protein: CAIGNGTFSYNEQFF

clone size: -
D gene: TRBD1
J gene: TRBJ2-1
V gene: TRBV28
CDR3 DNA: TGTGCCAGCAACTACAGGGGCAATGAGCAGTTCTTC
CDR3 protein: CASNYRGNEQFF

clone size: -
D gene: TRBD2
J gene: TRBJ2-7
V gene: TRBV5-4
CDR3 DNA: TGTGCCAGCAGCCCAGATCTCGGACTAGCTTCATGCGAGCAGTACTTC
CDR3 protein: CASSPDLGLASCEQYF

clone size: once
D gene: TRBD1
J gene: TRBJ2-5
V gene: TRBV28
CDR3 DNA: TGTGCCAGCAGTCAGAGACAGGGGCCCTACCGGGAGACCCAGTACTTC
CDR3 protein: CASSQRQGPYRETQYF

clone size: -
D gene: -
J gene: TRBJ1-2
V gene: TRBV5-1
CDR3 DNA: TGCGCCAGCCATTCCGGGACTGCTAACTATGGCTACACCTTC
CDR3 protein: CASHSGTANYGYTF

clone size: -
D gene: -
J gene: TRBJ2-5
V gene: TRBV5-1
CDR3 DNA: TGCGCCAGCAGCCTCACCGGTGAGACCCAGTACTTC
CDR3 protein: CASSLTGETQYF

clone size: -
D gene: TRBD2
J gene: TRBJ2-1
V gene: TRBV6-2/TRBV6-3
CDR3 DNA: TGTGCCAGCAGTTGGTCGGGACTAGCCTACAATGAGCAGTTCTTC
CDR3 protein: CASSWSGLAYNEQFF

clone size: -
D gene: TRBD2
J gene: TRBJ2-7
V gene: TRBV6-6
CDR3 DNA: TGTGCCACCGCTACCGGGACTACTAACGAGCAGTACTTC
CDR3 protein: CATATGTTNEQYF

clone size: -
D gene: -
J gene: TRBJ2-1
V gene: TRBV2
CDR3 DNA: TGTGCCAGCAGTGAAGGGTGGCAGGGAGGAATCTTC
CDR3 protein: CASSEGWQGGIF

clone size: -
D gene: -
J gene: TRBJ2-7
V gene: TRBV6-5
CDR3 DNA: TGTGCCAGCAGCGCCGGGGACACCCTAGAGCAGTACTTC
CDR3 protein: CASSAGDTLEQYF

clone size: -
D gene: TRBD2
J gene: TRBJ2-3
V gene: TRBV4-1
CDR3 DNA: TGCGCCAGCAGCCAAGGGGGACTAGCGGGAAACACAGATACGCAGTATTTT
CDR3 protein: CASSQGGLAGNTDTQYF

clone size: few
D gene: -
J gene: TRBJ2-2
V gene: TRBV18
CDR3 DNA: TGTGCCAGCTCACCCTGGACCGGGGAGCTGTTTTTT
CDR3 protein: CASSPWTGELFF

clone size: -
D gene: -
J gene: TRBJ2-1
V gene: TRBV3-1/TRBV3-2
CDR3 DNA: TGTGCCAGCAGCCAAGATACCCGCGGGGAGCAGTTCTTC
CDR3 protein: CASSQDTRGEQFF

clone size: -
D gene: TRBD2
J gene: TRBJ2-7
V gene: TRBV4-2
CDR3 DNA: TGTGCCAGCAGCCAAGAACAGAGCGGGGGAGCCTACGAGCAGTACTTC
CDR3 protein: CASSQEQSGGAYEQYF

clone size: -
D gene: -
J gene: TRBJ2-5
V gene: TRBV21-1
CDR3 DNA: TGTGCCAAACACCGGGACAGGGGGCAAGAGACCCAGTACTTC
CDR3 protein: CAKHRDRGQETQYF

clone size: -
D gene: -
J gene: TRBJ1-3
V gene: TRBV21-1
CDR3 DNA: TGTGCCAGCAGCGACTTCATGAACACCATATATTTT
CDR3 protein: CASSDFMNTIYF

clone size: -
D gene: -
J gene: TRBJ2-7
V gene: TRBV5-4
CDR3 DNA: TGTGCCAGCAGCTGGGGACGGGAAAGCTCCTACGAGCAGTACTTC
CDR3 protein: CASSWGRESSYEQYF

clone size: -
D gene: -
J gene: TRBJ2-7
V gene: TRBV4-1
CDR3 DNA: TGCGCCAGCAGCCAAGGACAGCTGTACGAGCAGTACTTC
CDR3 protein: CASSQGQLYEQYF

clone size: -
D gene: -
J gene: TRBJ1-4
V gene: TRBV5-5
CDR3 DNA: TGTGCCAGCAGCCGACAAGCAACTAATGAAAAACTGTTTTTT
CDR3 protein: CASSRQATNEKLFF

clone size: -
D gene: TRBD1
J gene: TRBJ2-7
V gene: TRBV15
CDR3 DNA: TGTGCCACCAGCACCCGGACAGGGGGCTACGAGCAGTACTTC
CDR3 protein: CATSTRTGGYEQYF

clone size: -
D gene: TRBD2
J gene: TRBJ2-7
V gene: TRBV2
CDR3 DNA: TGTGCCAGCAGTCCCGGGGGAGGGCCAAGGTTGTACGAGCAGTACTTC
CDR3 protein: CASSPGGGPRLYEQYF

clone size: -
D gene: TRBD2
J gene: TRBJ2-1
V gene: TRBV5-4
CDR3 DNA: TGTGCCAGCAGCCTGCTATCCGGACTAGCGAATGAGCAGTTCTTC
CDR3 protein: CASSLLSGLANEQFF

clone size: -
D gene: -
J gene: TRBJ2-3
V gene: TRBV9
CDR3 DNA: TGTGCCAGCAGCGTTTCGGGACGGTCTAGCACAGATACGCAGTATTTT
CDR3 protein: CASSVSGRSSTDTQYF

clone size: -
D gene: TRBD2
J gene: TRBJ2-7
V gene: TRBV19
CDR3 DNA: TGTGCCACCGCTGGGAGGGGAGGGGTCTACGAGCAGTACTTC
CDR3 protein: CATAGRGGVYEQYF

clone size: -
D gene: -
J gene: TRBJ2-7
V gene: TRBV7-2
CDR3 DNA: TGTGCCAGCAGGGGGGGGGCTAGCGGAAGCTCCTACGAGCAGTACTTC
CDR3 protein: CASRGGASGSSYEQYF

clone size: -
D gene: TRBD1
J gene: TRBJ2-7
V gene: TRBV5-4
CDR3 DNA: TGTGCCAGCAGCCCGGGGACAGGGGGCCCCTACGAGCAGTACTTC
CDR3 protein: CASSPGTGGPYEQYF

clone size: once
D gene: -
J gene: TRBJ1-2
V gene: TRBV3-1/TRBV3-2
CDR3 DNA: TGTGCCAGCAGCACCTGGGACCGGGATGGCTACACCTTC
CDR3 protein: CASSTWDRDGYTF

clone size: -
D gene: TRBD1
J gene: TRBJ1-3
V gene: TRBV5-1
CDR3 DNA: TGCGCCAGCAGCCTAACCGGACAGGAGAGCTCTGGAAACACCATATATTTT
CDR3 protein: CASSLTGQESSGNTIYF

clone size: -
D gene: -
J gene: TRBJ1-1
V gene: TRBV28
CDR3 DNA: TGTGCCAGCAGCCGAGCTAGACAGGCCTTGGAAGCTTTCTTT
CDR3 protein: CASSRARQALEAFF

clone size: -
D gene: -
J gene: TRBJ2-5
V gene: TRBV15
CDR3 DNA: TGTGCCACCAGCAGAGTAGGGATCAGTGCCCAAGAGACCCAGTACTTC
CDR3 protein: CATSRVGISAQETQYF

clone size: -
D gene: TRBD1
J gene: TRBJ2-7
V gene: TRBV9
CDR3 DNA: TGTGCCAGCAGCGTGGGACAGGGGGTTGGATTGTACGAGCAGTACTTC
CDR3 protein: CASSVGQGVGLYEQYF

clone size: few
D gene: TRBD2
J gene: TRBJ2-7
V gene: TRBV7-9
CDR3 DNA: TGTGCCAGCAGCACAGCGGGGAGCTCCTACGAGCAGTACTTC
CDR3 protein: CASSTAGSSYEQYF

clone size: once
D gene: TRBD1
J gene: TRBJ1-6
V gene: TRBV18
CDR3 DNA: TGTGCCAGCTACCCGGGACAGGGGACTTCACCCCTCCACTTT
CDR3 protein: CASYPGQGTSPLHF

clone size: -
D gene: TRBD1
J gene: TRBJ2-7
V gene: TRBV5-4
CDR3 DNA: TGTGCCAGCAGCTCTTTCCGGACAGGGGGCTCCGAGCAGTACTTC
CDR3 protein: CASSSFRTGGSEQYF

clone size: -
D gene: TRBD1
J gene: TRBJ2-7
V gene: TRBV7-9
CDR3 DNA: TGTGCCAGCAGCCTAGGACAGGGAGCCTACGAGCAGTACTTC
CDR3 protein: CASSLGQGAYEQYF

clone size: -
D gene: TRBD2
J gene: TRBJ2-3
V gene: TRBV28
CDR3 DNA: TGTGCCAGCACCCAGGCTAGCGGGAGCACAGATACGCAGTATTTT
CDR3 protein: CASTQASGSTDTQYF

clone size: -
D gene: -
J gene: TRBJ2-1
V gene: TRBV24-1
CDR3 DNA: TGTGCCACCAGTAGGGGGGAGGAGTACAATGAGCAGTTCTTC
CDR3 protein: CATSRGEEYNEQFF

clone size: -
D gene: TRBD2
J gene: TRBJ2-1
V gene: TRBV7-9
CDR3 DNA: TGTGCCAGCAGTTTAATAGTCGCTAGCGGGAGGGACAATGAGCAGTTCTTC
CDR3 protein: CASSLIVASGRDNEQFF

clone size: -
D gene: -
J gene: TRBJ2-7
V gene: TRBV11-2
CDR3 DNA: TGTGCCAGCAGCTCGGCGGGCCTGGGCCATTACGAGCAGTACTTC
CDR3 protein: CASSSAGLGHYEQYF

clone size: -
D gene: TRBD1
J gene: TRBJ1-1
V gene: TRBV10-3
CDR3 DNA: TGTGCCATCAGTGAGTCCGGGACAGGGAGCGCTGAAGCTTTCTTT
CDR3 protein: CAISESGTGSAEAFF

clone size: once
D gene: TRBD1
J gene: TRBJ1-1
V gene: TRBV11-3
CDR3 DNA: TGTGCCAGCAGCATTAGAGGGACAGTCACTGAAGCTTTCTTT
CDR3 protein: CASSIRGTVTEAFF

clone size: -
D gene: -
J gene: TRBJ2-7
V gene: TRBV6-1
CDR3 DNA: TGTGCCAGCAGTGATCGTGCCCCGACCTACGAGCAGTACTTC
CDR3 protein: CASSDRAPTYEQYF

clone size: -
D gene: -
J gene: TRBJ2-3
V gene: TRBV20-1
CDR3 DNA: TGCAGTGTCGACAGGGATACGCAGTATTTT
CDR3 protein: CSVDRDTQYF

clone size: -
D gene: -
J gene: TRBJ2-1
V gene: TRBV18
CDR3 DNA: TGTGCCAGCTCACCACCGCAAGGGGCAGGGGAATTAGGGAGTTACTACAATGAGCAGTTCTTC
CDR3 protein: CASSPPQGAGELGSYYNEQFF

clone size: -
D gene: -
J gene: TRBJ2-7
V gene: TRBV5-5
CDR3 DNA: TGTGCCAGCAGCTTGGTTGGCGAGCAGTACTTC
CDR3 protein: CASSLVGEQYF

clone size: -
D gene: -
J gene: TRBJ2-7
V gene: TRBV30
CDR3 DNA: TGTGCCTGGAGTGTACCCCTAGGCGAGCAGTACTTC
CDR3 protein: CAWSVPLGEQYF

clone size: -
D gene: TRBD2
J gene: TRBJ2-1
V gene: TRBV4-3
CDR3 DNA: TGCGCCAGCAGCCAAGATAGGGCGGGAGTTAGGGATGAGCAGTTCTTC
CDR3 protein: CASSQDRAGVRDEQFF